These 4 T cell receptor beta chains were sequenced from one sample in a study of T cell repertoires in cytomegalovirus infection. What these receptors recognize is not known. TCRdb analysed the reads with MiXCR anew, one entry per CDR3 protein. The sample has over 100,000 distinct CDR3 sequences, 9.5% to 13% seen once. Sequencing was done on a sample of PBMCs, sequenced either directly or after in vitro stimulation (not recorded which). Receptor source: a human donor in good health (CMV status not recorded). Some clones in this sample may be carry-over from other donors' samples.

The V gene is TRBV5-4, the J gene TRBJ2-1; 10 nucleotides agree with TRBD2. V dropped 4 bases and J dropped 2; count of bases not matched to a gene: 6. The V gene's germline CDR1 is SGHNT and CDR2 YYREEE (reference sequence). The CDR3 consists of 16 residues. The CDR3 protein is CASSGGTSETYNEQFF. The DNA for the CDR3 is TGTGCCAGCAGCGGGGGGACTAGCGAGACCTACAATGAGCAGTTCTTC.

This clonotype occurred a few times. This rearrangement joins TRBV28 to TRBJ1-5; tentative D call: TRBD1 (6 bases). Germline CDR1 reads MDHEN; CDR2 reads SYDVKM. The CDR3 is 15 residues long. V was trimmed by 5 bases and J by 3 bases, leaving 14 bases between them. The CDR3 nucleotides are TGTGCCAGCAGTCTGTTGGGGACACCCAATCAGCCCCAGCATTTT. It translates to CASSLLGTPNQPQHF.

This clonotype was recorded at least ten times. The chain recombines TRBV28 with TRBJ2-5; D is possibly TRBD1 or TRBD2 (5 bases each). Trimming shortened V by 7 bases and J by 4 bases, and 13 bases separated the two germline ends. Per germline, CDR1 MDHEN and CDR2 SYDVKM. The CDR3 sequence is 13 residues long. The CDR3 spells CASTQGRGETQYF. In DNA, the CDR3 is TGTGCCAGCACCCAGGGCCGGGGAGAGACCCAGTACTTC. Together with reference TRBV28 and TRBJ2-5, the CDR3 gives the full variable domain: DVKVTQSSRYLVKRTGEKVFLECVQDMDHENMFWYRQDPGLGLRLIYFSYDVKMKEKGDIPEGYSVSREKKERFSLILESASTNQTSMYLCASTQGRGETQYFGPGTRLLVL.

Ten or more counts support this clonotype. CDR3 nucleotide sequence: TGTGCCAGCAGCCTGACAGACAGAGAAAAACTGTTTTTT. Amino acids: CASSLTDREKLFF. V gene TRBV7-2 combines with J gene TRBJ1-4; D perhaps matches TRBD1 (5 bases). Germline values: CDR1 SGHTA, CDR2 FQGNSA. V lost 5 bases and J 8 bases, leaving 12 bases between the germline ends. This CDR3 is 13 amino acids long.